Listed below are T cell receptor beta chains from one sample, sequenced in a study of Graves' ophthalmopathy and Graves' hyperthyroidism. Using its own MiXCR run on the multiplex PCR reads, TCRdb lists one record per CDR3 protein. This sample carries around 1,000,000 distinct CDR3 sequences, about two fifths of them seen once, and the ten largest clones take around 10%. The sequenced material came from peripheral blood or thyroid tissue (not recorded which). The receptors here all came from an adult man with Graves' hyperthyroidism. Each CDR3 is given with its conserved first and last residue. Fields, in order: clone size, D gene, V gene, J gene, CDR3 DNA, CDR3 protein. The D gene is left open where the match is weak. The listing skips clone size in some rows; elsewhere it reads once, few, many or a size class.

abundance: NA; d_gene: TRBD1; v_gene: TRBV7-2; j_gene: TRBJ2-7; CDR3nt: TGTGCCAGCAGCTTAATCGGGACAGGGACCGGTGGCTTCTACGAGCAGTACTTC; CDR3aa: CASSLIGTGTGGFYEQYF
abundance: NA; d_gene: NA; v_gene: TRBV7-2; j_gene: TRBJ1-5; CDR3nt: TGTGCCAGCAGCTGGACAGACGGTCAACCCCAGCATTTT; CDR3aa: CASSWTDGQPQHF
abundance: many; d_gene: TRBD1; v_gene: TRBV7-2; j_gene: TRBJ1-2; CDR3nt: TGTGCCAGCAGCTTGACCCGGGACAGTCACTATGGCTACACCTTC; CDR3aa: CASSLTRDSHYGYTF
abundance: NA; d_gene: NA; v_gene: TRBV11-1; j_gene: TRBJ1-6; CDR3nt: TGTGCCAGCACCCCATTACAGGGTGGTTCACCCCTCCACTTT; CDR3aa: CASTPLQGGSPLHF
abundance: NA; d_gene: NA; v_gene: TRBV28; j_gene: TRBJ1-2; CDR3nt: TGTGCCAGCAGTAGGCAGGCCCACTCCACCTTC; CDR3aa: CASSRQAHSTF
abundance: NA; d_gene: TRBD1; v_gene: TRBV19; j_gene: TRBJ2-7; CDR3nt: TGTGCCAGTAGTATAGTTGGACAGGGGGGCTACGGGCAGTACTTC; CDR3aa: CASSIVGQGGYGQYF
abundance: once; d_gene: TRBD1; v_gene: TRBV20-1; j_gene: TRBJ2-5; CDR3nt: TGCAGTGCACCACAGGTGGGGACAGGGAGCAATCAGCCCCAGTACTTC; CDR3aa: CSAPQVGTGSNQPQYF
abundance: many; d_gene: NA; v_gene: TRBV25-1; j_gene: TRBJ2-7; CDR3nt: TGTGCCAGCAGTACCCATCTTGGGGCGGGCTCCTACGAGCAGTACTTC; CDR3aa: CASSTHLGAGSYEQYF
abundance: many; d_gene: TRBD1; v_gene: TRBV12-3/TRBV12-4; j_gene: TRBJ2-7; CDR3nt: TGTGCCAGTAGCCGAGACAGGGCCGAGCAGTACTTC; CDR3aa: CASSRDRAEQYF
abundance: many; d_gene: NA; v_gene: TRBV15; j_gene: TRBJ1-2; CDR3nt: TGTGCCACCAGCAGGGGCGGGACGGAGATCTATGGCTACACCTTC; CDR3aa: CATSRGGTEIYGYTF
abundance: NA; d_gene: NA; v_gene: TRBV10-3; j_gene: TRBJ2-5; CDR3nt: TGTGCCATCAGTTACTCGAAGATCTCGGAGACCCAGTACTTC; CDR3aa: CAISYSKISETQYF
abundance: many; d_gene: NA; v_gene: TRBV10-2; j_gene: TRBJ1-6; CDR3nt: TGCGCCAGCAGTGAGACAGGGATTAATTCACCCCTCCACTTT; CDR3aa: CASSETGINSPLHF
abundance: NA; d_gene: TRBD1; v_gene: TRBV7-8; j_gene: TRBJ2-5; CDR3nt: TGTGCCAGCAGCTTAGCAACAGGGGGCTTGGGGACCCAGTACTTC; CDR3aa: CASSLATGGLGTQYF
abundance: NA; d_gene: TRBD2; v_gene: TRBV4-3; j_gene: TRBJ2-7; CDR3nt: TGCGCCAGCAGCCAAGTGATGATAGCGGGAGACCTCTACGAGCAGTACTTC; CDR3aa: CASSQVMIAGDLYEQYF
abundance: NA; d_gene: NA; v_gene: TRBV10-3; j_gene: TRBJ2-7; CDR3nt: TGTGCCATCAGTTACTCCTTTTTTGGGACACCGTACGAGCAGTACTTC; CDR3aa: CAISYSFFGTPYEQYF
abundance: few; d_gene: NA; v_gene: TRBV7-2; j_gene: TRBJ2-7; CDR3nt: TGTGCCAGCAGCTTAGAACTAGCCCATAGCTCCTACGAGCAGTACTTC; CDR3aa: CASSLELAHSSYEQYF
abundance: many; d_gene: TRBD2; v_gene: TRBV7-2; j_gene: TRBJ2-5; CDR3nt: TGTGCCAGCAGCCGGACTAGCGGGTTCCAAGAGACCCAGTACTTC; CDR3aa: CASSRTSGFQETQYF
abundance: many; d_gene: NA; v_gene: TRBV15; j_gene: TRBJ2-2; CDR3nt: TGTGCCACCAGCAGAGGGGCAGGGGGGTACACCGGGGAGCTGTTTTTT; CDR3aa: CATSRGAGGYTGELFF
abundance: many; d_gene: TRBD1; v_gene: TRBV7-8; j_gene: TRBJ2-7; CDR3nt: TGTGCCAGCAGCGGAGGACAGGGGGGGTCCTACGAGCAGTACTTC; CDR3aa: CASSGGQGGSYEQYF
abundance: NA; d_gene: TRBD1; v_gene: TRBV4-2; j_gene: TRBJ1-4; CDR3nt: TGTGCCAGCAGCCAAGGACAGGGGGTTAATGAAAAACTGTTTTTT; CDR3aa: CASSQGQGVNEKLFF
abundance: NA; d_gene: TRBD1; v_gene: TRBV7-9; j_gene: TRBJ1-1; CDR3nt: TGTGCCAGCAGCGTTGAGAACAGGGGTTGGAACACTGAAGCTTTCTTT; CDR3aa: CASSVENRGWNTEAFF
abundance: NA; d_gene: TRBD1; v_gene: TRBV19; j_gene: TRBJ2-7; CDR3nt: TGTGCCAGTAGTATCCCCGGGACAGGAGCCTACGAGCAGTACTTC; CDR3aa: CASSIPGTGAYEQYF
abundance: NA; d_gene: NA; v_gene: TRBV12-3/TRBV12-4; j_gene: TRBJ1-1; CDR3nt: TGTGCCAGCAGTTTACTTTTGGGGGGCGCGAAAACTGAAGCTTTCTTT; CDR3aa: CASSLLLGGAKTEAFF
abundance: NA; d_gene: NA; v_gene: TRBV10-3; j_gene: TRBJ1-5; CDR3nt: TGTGCCATCCGAGGGGTCAGAAATCAGCCCCAGCATTTT; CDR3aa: CAIRGVRNQPQHF
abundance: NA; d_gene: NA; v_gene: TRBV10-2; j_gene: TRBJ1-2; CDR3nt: TGCGCCAGCAGGCCTCTTGCGGACTATGGCTACACCTTC; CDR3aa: CASRPLADYGYTF
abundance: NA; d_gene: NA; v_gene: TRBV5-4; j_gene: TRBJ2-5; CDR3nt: TGCGCCAGCAGCCAAGATGGGGCGGAAAAAGAGGCCCAGTACTTC; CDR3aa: CASSQDGAEKEAQYF
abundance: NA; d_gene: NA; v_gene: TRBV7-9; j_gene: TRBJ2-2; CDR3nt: TGTGCCAGCAGCTTTGCTTCTCCTAGCGCCGGGGGGCTATTTTTT; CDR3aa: CASSFASPSAGGLFF
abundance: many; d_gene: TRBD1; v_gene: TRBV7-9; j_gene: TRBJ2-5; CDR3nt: TGTGCCAGCAGCTTATCAGGACAGGGTCCCGTAGAGACCCAGTACTTC; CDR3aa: CASSLSGQGPVETQYF
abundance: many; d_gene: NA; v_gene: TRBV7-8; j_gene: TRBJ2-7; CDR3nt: TGTGCCAGCAGCTTCACCTTAAGAGAGCAGTACTTC; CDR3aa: CASSFTLREQYF
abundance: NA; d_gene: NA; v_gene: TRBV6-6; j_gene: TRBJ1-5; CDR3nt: TGTGCCAGCAGCCTTACATCTCGGGGCTATAGCAATCAGCCCCAGCATTTT; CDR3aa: CASSLTSRGYSNQPQHF
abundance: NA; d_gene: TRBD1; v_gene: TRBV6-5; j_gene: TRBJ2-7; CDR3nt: TGTGCCAGCAGTTACGGTGTGGACAGGGAATACTACGAGCAGTACTTC; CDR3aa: CASSYGVDREYYEQYF
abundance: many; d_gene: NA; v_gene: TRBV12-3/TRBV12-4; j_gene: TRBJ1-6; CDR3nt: TGTGCCAGCAGTCGAGGTTCACCCCTCCACTTT; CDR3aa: CASSRGSPLHF
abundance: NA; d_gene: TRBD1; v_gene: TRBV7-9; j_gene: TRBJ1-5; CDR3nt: TGTGCCAGCAGCTCCTCGGACAGGGGTCAGTCTCTCCAGCATTTT; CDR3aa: CASSSSDRGQSLQHF
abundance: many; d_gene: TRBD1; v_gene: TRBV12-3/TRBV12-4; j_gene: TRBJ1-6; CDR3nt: TGTGCCAGCAGTGAAGGACAGGGGTATTCACCCCTCCACTTT; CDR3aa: CASSEGQGYSPLHF
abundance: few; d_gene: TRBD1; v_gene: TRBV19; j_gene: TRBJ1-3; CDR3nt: TGTGCCAGTAGTATCGGCGTCAGGGGGCTAGCGGACACCATATATTTT; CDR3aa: CASSIGVRGLADTIYF
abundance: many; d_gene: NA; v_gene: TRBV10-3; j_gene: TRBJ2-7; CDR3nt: TGTGCCATCAGATCCGGGACAAGCTACGAGCAGTACTTC; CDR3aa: CAIRSGTSYEQYF
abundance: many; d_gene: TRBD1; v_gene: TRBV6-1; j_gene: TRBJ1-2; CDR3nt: TGTGCCAGCAGGGACAGGTACTATGGCTACACCTTC; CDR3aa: CASRDRYYGYTF
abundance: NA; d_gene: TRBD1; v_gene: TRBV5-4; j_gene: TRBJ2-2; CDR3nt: TGTGCCAGCAGCAGGACAGGGGATAGCACCGGGGAGCTGTTTTTT; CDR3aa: CASSRTGDSTGELFF
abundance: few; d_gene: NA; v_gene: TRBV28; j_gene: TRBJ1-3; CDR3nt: TGTGCCAGCAGTTTAATGGCAGGTGGGGACACCATATATTTT; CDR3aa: CASSLMAGGDTIYF
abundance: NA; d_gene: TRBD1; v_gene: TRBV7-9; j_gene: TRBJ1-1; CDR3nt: TGTGCCAGCAGCTCACCGACAGGGGTCATGAACACTGAAGCTTTCTTT; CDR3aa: CASSSPTGVMNTEAFF
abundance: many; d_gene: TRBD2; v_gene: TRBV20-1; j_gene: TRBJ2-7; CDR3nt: TGCAGTGAACTAGCGGGAGTGAACTCCTACGAGCAGTACTTC; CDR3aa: CSELAGVNSYEQYF
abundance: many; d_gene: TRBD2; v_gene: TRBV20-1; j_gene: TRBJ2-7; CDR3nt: TGCAGTGCTGCCTTTAGGACTAGAGGAACCTACGAGCAGTACTTC; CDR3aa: CSAAFRTRGTYEQYF
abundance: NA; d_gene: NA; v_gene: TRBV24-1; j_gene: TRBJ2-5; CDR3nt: TGTGCCACGGGAAACCAAGAGACCCAGTACTTC; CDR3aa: CATGNQETQYF
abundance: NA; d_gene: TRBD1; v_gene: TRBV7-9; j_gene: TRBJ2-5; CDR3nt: TGTGCCAGCAGCCTACAGGGGGAGTGGGAGACCCAGTACTTC; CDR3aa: CASSLQGEWETQYF
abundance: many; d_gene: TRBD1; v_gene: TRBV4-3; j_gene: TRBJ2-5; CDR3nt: TGCGCCAGCAGCAGTCAAAGACAGGGTGGGGAGACCCAGTACTTC; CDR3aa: CASSSQRQGGETQYF
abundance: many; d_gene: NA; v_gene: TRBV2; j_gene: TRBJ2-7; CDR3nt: TGTGCCAGAGGGCAGGGGTACGAGCAGTACTTC; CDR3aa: CARGQGYEQYF
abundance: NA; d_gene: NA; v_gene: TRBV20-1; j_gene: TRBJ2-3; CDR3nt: TGCAGTGCTAATCGCCCAGATACGCAGTATTTT; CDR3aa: CSANRPDTQYF